The T cell receptor (beta chain) described here comes from a study of blood T cells in healthy people across ages. Study overall: Template switching recovered approximately one barcoded beta molecule for every two T cells. Overall study findings and caveats: It was held that diversity estimates obtained from one million T cells represented underestimates.

This clonotype was counted many times. Its antigen is currently unknown. The CDR3 runs to 16 residues. The germline V gene has CDR1 DFQATT and CDR2 SNEGSKA (reference sequence). The V and J ends lost 3 bases and 5 bases, in that order; junction bases with no gene match: 12. The authors ran a second PCR of about 7 to 11 cycles using a sample-barcoded 5' primer and a J-beta primer mix. Using its own MiXCR run on the 5' RACE reads, TCRdb lists one record per CDR3 protein. The sample has 800,000 or so distinct CDR3 sequences, 46% seen once. Sequenced input: blood. This receptor was identified in an elderly man in good health. V usage is TRBV20-1 and J usage is TRBJ2-5; 10 nucleotides agree with TRBD2. The CDR3 reads CSARVSLAGVGETQYF. The CDR3 DNA reads as TGCAGTGCTAGGGTGTCGCTAGCGGGAGTCGGGGAGACCCAGTACTTC.